The next 23 T cell receptor beta chains were all read from a single sample in a study of neurological immune-mediated disorders. TCRdb redid the calling of the 5' RACE reads with MiXCR, one entry per CDR3 protein. Seen here are over 35,000 distinct CDR3 sequences, around 4% observed once, and the top ten hold about 2.2%. Specimen: PBMCs. The source of these receptors is a man aged 25-45 years with multiple sclerosis.

In this sample, this clonotype turned up many times. The rearrangement uses TRBV20-1 and TRBJ2-7; 10 nucleotides agree with TRBD2. CDR3 size: 14 residues. Per germline, CDR1 DFQATT and CDR2 SNEGSKA (reference sequence). The V gene end was trimmed by 2 bases and the J gene end by 2 bases; junction bases not matched to a gene: 3. Here the CDR3 DNA reads TGCAGTGCTAGATATAGCGGGGGGACCTACGAGCAGTACTTC. This encodes CSARYSGGTYEQYF.

This clonotype was counted ten times or more. This chain connects TRBV19 to TRBJ2-5, with a tentative D call TRBD2 (5 bases). The V and J ends lost 8 bases and 1 base respectively, with 5 bases between them. CDR1 is LNHDA and CDR2 is SQIVND in the germline V gene (reference sequence). The CDR3 loop spans 11 amino acids. The CDR3 spells CASRGQETQYF. CDR3 nucleotides: TGTGCCAGTCGGGGCCAAGAGACCCAGTACTTC.

This clonotype was seen many times. The gene calls are TRBV9 and TRBJ1-4; a possible D gene is TRBD1 (5 bases). The CDR3 has 18 amino acids. Trimming took off 2 bases at V and 7 bases at J, with 24 bases between the two ends. The germline CDR1 and CDR2 sequences are SGDLS and YYNGEE. Here the CDR3 reads CASSVGSGPHESGEKLFF. DNA of the CDR3: TGTGCCAGCAGCGTGGGTTCAGGGCCCCACGAGTCCGGTGAAAAACTGTTTTTT.

This clonotype appeared many times. This chain links TRBV12-3 or TRBV12-4 with TRBJ2-2; D is uncertain. This CDR3 region has 14 residues. V dropped 4 bases and J dropped 0 bases, with 6 bases sitting between them. As DNA, the CDR3 is TGTGCCAGCAGTTCTCCTCCGAACACCGGGGAGCTGTTTTTT. The encoded protein is CASSSPPNTGELFF.

The chain employs TRBV6-5 and TRBJ2-1, with 11 nucleotides matching TRBD2. CDR1 and CDR2 from the germline V gene are MNHEY and SVGAGI. CDR3 length: 16 amino acids. V trimming: 7 bases; J trimming: 2 bases; junction bases outside the gene matches: 7. The CDR3 region is CASTGTSGIPYNEQFF. CDR3 DNA: TGTGCCAGCACGGGGACTAGCGGTATCCCCTACAATGAGCAGTTCTTC.

This clonotype was counted at least ten times. The chain joins TRBV5-1 to TRBJ1-2; 8 positions agree with TRBD1. CDR3 length: 13 amino acids. V shed 5 bases and J 5 bases; nucleotides not matched to a gene: 5. CDR1 and CDR2 (germline): SGHRS, YFSETQ. CDR3 sequence reads: CASSVDRAYGYTF. CDR3 nucleotide sequence: TGCGCCAGCAGTGTGGACAGGGCGTATGGCTACACCTTC.

This clonotype came up many times. The chain carries TRBV6-5 and TRBJ2-1; D might be TRBD2 (7 bases). This CDR3 is 16 amino acids long. V was clipped by 8 bases and J by 6 bases, with 23 bases between them. Per germline, CDR1 MNHEY and CDR2 SVGAGI. The CDR3 nucleotides read TGTGCCAGCGCGGTGGAGAGGCGGGGGCCTCTCAATGAGCAGTTCTTC. The encoded protein is CASAVERRGPLNEQFF.

This clonotype was found many times. The V and J genes are TRBV27 and TRBJ1-5; D gene uncertain. V lost 6 bases and J lost 5, with 11 bases in between. The CDR3 runs to 13 residues. In germline, CDR1 is MNHEY, CDR2 SMNVEV (reference sequence). The CDR3 DNA is TGTGCCAGCAGCCAAAACATATATCAGCCCCAGCATTTT. Its translation is CASSQNIYQPQHF.

This clonotype was seen at least ten times. V and J are TRBV5-5 and TRBJ1-5, with D perhaps matching TRBD1 (5 bases). The ends were cut back, 4 bases at V and 2 bases at J, with 16 bases in the middle. The CDR3 contains 16 residues. Germline V lookup: CDR1 SGHKS, CDR2 YYEKEE (reference sequence). The CDR3 nucleotides are TGTGCCAGCAGCCCTCTGTCACCGGGGCGCAATCAGCCCCAGCATTTT. Residues: CASSPLSPGRNQPQHF.

The sample holds many counts of this clonotype. The chain has TRBV15 and TRBJ1-1; D gene uncertain. This CDR3 comprises 14 residues. Germline V gene lookup returns CDR1 LNHNV and CDR2 YYDKDF (reference sequence). Trimming removed 1 base from V and 0 bases from J, with 6 bases in between. The CDR3 is CATSRAAVNTEAFF. CDR3 in DNA: TGTGCCACCAGCAGAGCGGCAGTGAACACTGAAGCTTTCTTT.

This clonotype occurred many times. This rearrangement joins TRBV5-6 to TRBJ1-6, with 7 bases that match TRBD1. The junction had 4 bases not matched to a gene; V was cut back by 1 base and J by 6 bases. The CDR3 contains 15 residues. CDR1 is SGHDT, CDR2 YYEEEE, per germline. CDR3 in DNA: TGTGCCAGCAGCTTGTTTCAGGGGGTTAATTCACCCCTCCACTTT. It is translated as CASSLFQGVNSPLHF.

Many counts were recorded for this clonotype. This chain links TRBV20-1 with TRBJ2-3, with 13 bases matching TRBD2. The CDR3 is 15 residues long. The V gene's germline CDR1 is DFQATT and CDR2 SNEGSKA (reference sequence). J gave up 2 bases and V 6 bases, and 5 bases lay outside the gene matches. CDR3 bases: TGCAGTGCCCGGACTAGCGGGGGAATCACAGATACGCAGTATTTT. Translating gives CSARTSGGITDTQYF.

This clonotype was found many times. J is TRBJ1-6 and V is TRBV25-1; the D is unclear. Germline assignment: CDR1 MGHDK and CDR2 SYGVNS. Deletions cut 2 bases from V and 7 bases from J, with 9 bases between. The CDR3 length is 14 residues. CDR3 sequence reads: CASSEREPNSPLHF. CDR3 sequence (DNA): TGTGCCAGCAGTGAAAGGGAACCGAATTCACCCCTCCACTTT.

This clonotype was recorded at least ten times. The V call is TRBV7-2, the J call TRBJ2-1, with D perhaps assigned TRBD1 or TRBD2 (5 bases each). Trimming cost V 6 bases and J 0 bases, with 12 bases left between them. The germline gives CDR1 SGHTA, CDR2 FQGNSA. The CDR3 is made up of 15 amino acids. The DNA for the CDR3 is TGTGCCAGCAGACTACCAGGGAGCTCCTACAATGAGCAGTTCTTC. Translated: CASRLPGSSYNEQFF.

In its sample, this clonotype was seen many times. The V and J genes are TRBV6-2 or TRBV6-3 and TRBJ1-1; a possible D gene is TRBD1 (5 bases). The CDR3 consists of 13 residues. V lost 6 bases and J lost 10, with 18 bases in between. CDR1 and CDR2 from the germline V gene are MNHEY and SVGEGT. The DNA for the CDR3 is TGTGCCAGCAGCCCCTACCAACAGGAATCAGCTTTCTTT. Protein product: CASSPYQQESAFF.

This clonotype was seen ten or more times. The chain carries TRBV6-2 or TRBV6-3 and TRBJ1-2, with D unresolved. This CDR3 is 13 amino acids long. V was shortened by 2 bases and J by 6 bases, with 10 bases between the two germline ends. Germline-derived CDR1 and CDR2 are MNHEY and SVGEGT. In DNA form, the CDR3 reads TGTGCCAGCAGTTACAGGGTGGTGGATGGCTACACCTTC. It encodes CASSYRVVDGYTF.

There are many counts of this clonotype. The chain links TRBV20-1 to TRBJ1-1, with TRBD1 as a possible D gene (5 bases). CDR1 and CDR2 (germline): DFQATT, SNEGSKA (reference sequence). The CDR3 runs to 16 residues. Deletions cut 0 bases from V and 4 bases from J, with 18 bases between. For the CDR3, the DNA is TGCAGTGCTAGAGATCCAGGGAAGGGAGAAGTCACTGAAGCTTTCTTT. This translates into CSARDPGKGEVTEAFF.

This clonotype has a count of ten or more. A read error may be the cause here, since a much bigger clone is one base away. This sequence joins TRBV20-1 and TRBJ2-5; D is possibly TRBD2 (5 bases). The germline V gene has CDR1 DFQATT and CDR2 SNEGSKA (reference sequence). The length of the CDR3 is 12 residues. V lost 4 bases and J 5 bases, leaving 11 bases between the germline ends. CDR3 protein: CSATEAAETQYF. The DNA of the CDR3 is TGCAGTGCTACGGAAGCGGCGGAGACCCAGTACTTC.

This rearrangement joins TRBV7-2 to TRBJ2-2; D is ambiguous. Trimming removed 4 bases at V and 3 bases at J, with 6 bases between. From germline, CDR1 is SGHTA and CDR2 FQGNSA. The CDR3 covers 13 residues. This chain's CDR3 is CASSSQYTGELFF. The CDR3 nucleotides are TGTGCCAGCAGCTCCCAATACACCGGGGAGCTGTTTTTT.

This clonotype appeared many times. This chain uses TRBV9 with TRBJ1-1, with D possibly matching TRBD1 (6 bases). V shed 0 bases and J shed 5 bases, with 11 bases lying between them. CDR3 length: 14 residues. The germline V gene has CDR1 SGDLS and CDR2 YYNGEE. The DNA for the CDR3 is TGTGCCAGCAGCGTAGATTACAGGGTGACTGAAGCTTTCTTT. Amino acid sequence: CASSVDYRVTEAFF.

The V and J genes are TRBV6-5 and TRBJ1-1, with 9 nucleotides matching TRBD1. The trim removed 5 bases at V and 4 bases at J, leaving 8 bases unmatched. Germline V gene lookup returns CDR1 MNHEY and CDR2 SVGAGI. The CDR3 has 15 amino acids. For the CDR3, the DNA is TGTGCCAGCAGTAGGGACAGGGAGAGGTCCACTGAAGCTTTCTTT. This codes for CASSRDRERSTEAFF.

There are a few counts of this clonotype. Mismatch with germline at one junction end may stem from a read error. This sequence joins TRBV2 and TRBJ1-6; a weak D match, TRBD1 (5 bases). The CDR3 sequence is 14 residues long. CDR1 and CDR2 from the germline V gene are SNHLY and FYNNEI. CDR3 in amino acids: CASSEAGRDSPLNF. Here the CDR3 DNA reads TGTGCCAGCAGTGAAGCGGGACGGGATTCACCCCTCAACTTT.

Points on this clonotype: This clone may be a read error of a much larger clone one base away. The rearrangement links TRBV2 to TRBJ2-7; either TRBD1 or TRBD2 may fit D (5 bases each). V dropped 7 bases and J dropped 7 bases, with 26 bases sitting between them. The germline gives CDR1 SNHLY, CDR2 FYNNEI. CDR3 length: 16 residues. The CDR3 here is CASKRGSGTGTKEQYF. CDR3 DNA sequence: TGTGCCAGCAAACGAGGGTCCGGGACGGGTACTAAAGAGCAGTACTTC.